The 21 T cell receptor beta chains in this list originate from one sample, sequenced in a study of T cells in Graves' hyperthyroidism and ophthalmopathy. TCR beta CDR3 regions were amplified from RNA transcripts. HTBI primers were employed in a first-round RT-PCR of the TCR CDR3. Each CDR3 protein gets one entry after TCRdb re-called the multiplex PCR reads with MiXCR. The top ten hold about 18% of the sample, which has 500,000 to 600,000 distinct CDR3 sequences, roughly a sixth seen once. What was sequenced was blood. These TCRs come from a woman aged 18 to 35 with Graves' hyperthyroidism.

This clonotype was found many times. This chain joins TRBV13 and TRBJ2-2; D unclear. The CDR3 has 12 residues. The germline V and J ends were trimmed by 1 base and 8 bases, with 5 bases remaining between them. CDR1 and CDR2 (germline): PRHDT, FYEKMQ (reference sequence). The CDR3 sequence: CASSLVEGELFF. The CDR3 DNA reads TGTGCCAGCAGCTTAGTAGAGGGGGAGCTGTTTTTT.

This clonotype turned up a few times. V and J are TRBV10-1 and TRBJ2-2; 10 bases align to TRBD2. J was trimmed by 5 bases and V by 3 bases; bases with no gene match: 6. Looked up from germline, CDR1 is WNHNN and CDR2 is SYGVQD (reference sequence). The CDR3 totals 16 residues. In DNA, the CDR3 is TGCGCCAGCAGTGACTTGCTAGCGGGGGTAACCGGGGAGCTGTTTTTT. Residues: CASSDLLAGVTGELFF.

This chain connects TRBV5-1 to TRBJ2-6; 9 bases agree with TRBD1. The CDR3 length is 18 residues. J gave up 0 bases and V 4 bases, and 8 bases lay outside the gene matches. CDR1 is SGHRS and CDR2 is YFSETQ in the germline V gene. CDR3 in DNA: TGCGCCAGCAGCCAGTCGGGGACAGGGTTCTCTGGGGCCAACGTCCTGACTTTC. Residues: CASSQSGTGFSGANVLTF. Looking up the rest from reference TRBV5-1 and TRBJ2-6 gives the full variable domain: KAGVTQTPRYLIKTRGQQVTLSCSPISGHRSVSWYQQTPGQGLQFLFEYFSETQRNKGNFPGRFSGRQFSNSRSEMNVSTLELGDSALYLCASSQSGTGFSGANVLTFGAGSRLTVL.

This clonotype was seen ten or more times. The chain carries TRBV12-3 or TRBV12-4 and TRBJ2-1; 12 bases are a match to TRBD2. With 5 bases clipped from V and 5 bases from J, the junction kept 4 bases outside the gene matches. The CDR3 totals 15 residues. CDR3 nucleotide sequence: TGTGCCAGCAGTCGACTAGCGGGAGTCGACAATGAGCAGTTCTTC. This encodes CASSRLAGVDNEQFF.

This sequence joins TRBV20-1 and TRBJ2-2, with D uncertain. Trimming shortened V by 0 bases and J by 0 bases, and 8 bases separated the two germline ends. This CDR3 is 15 amino acids long. The germline V gene has CDR1 DFQATT and CDR2 SNEGSKA (reference sequence). CDR3 in amino acids: CSARDSQANTGELFF. The CDR3 DNA follows: TGCAGTGCTAGAGATTCGCAGGCGAACACCGGGGAGCTGTTTTTT.

The DNA for the CDR3 is TGCAGTGCGACAGGTTACTCTGGGGCCAACGTCCTGACTTTC. Its translation: CSATGYSGANVLTF. The J gene is TRBJ2-6, the V gene TRBV20-1, with D perhaps TRBD1 (6 bases). V was cut by 6 bases and J by 0 bases, with 9 bases left in between. Germline values: CDR1 DFQATT, CDR2 SNEGSKA (reference sequence). The CDR3 runs 14 residues.

This chain links TRBV3-1 with TRBJ2-1; a possible D gene is TRBD1 (5 bases). The CDR3 totals 12 residues. V lost 4 bases and J lost 13, with 14 bases in between. Germline CDR1 LGHDT, CDR2 YNNKEL (reference sequence). The CDR3: CASSRGPSDQFF. For the CDR3, the DNA is TGTGCCAGCAGCCGGGGCCCCAGTGATCAGTTCTTC.

The chain has TRBV9 and TRBJ2-1; 10 bases fit TRBD2. Losses at the gene ends were 7 bases for V and 0 bases for J; bases not matched to a gene: 19. Germline V gene data show CDR1 as SGDLS and CDR2 as YYNGEE. This CDR3 is built from 20 residues. Written as DNA, the CDR3 is TGTGCCAGCGAATTTAGGGTGGCTAGCGGGGGCCATAGCTCCTACAATGAGCAGTTCTTC. Encoded protein: CASEFRVASGGHSSYNEQFF.

This clonotype was seen many times. The CDR3 coding sequence is TGTGCCAGCAGCAGAACCGGGACAGGGGATAGGAGCACTGAAGCTTTCTTT. Its protein is CASSRTGTGDRSTEAFF. This chain links TRBV7-2 with TRBJ1-1; 10 bases map to TRBD1. The J segment lost 4 bases and the V segment lost 5 bases, leaving 13 bases of the junction unmatched. The CDR3 is 17 amino acids. CDR1 and CDR2 from the germline V gene are SGHTA and FQGNSA.

This chain links TRBV4-2 with TRBJ1-3; D might be TRBD1 (5 bases). Germline loops: CDR1 LGHNA, CDR2 YNFKEQ. The CDR3 contains 18 residues. V was trimmed by 0 bases and J by 0 bases, leaving 15 bases between them. The CDR3 region is CASSQERGGRVSGNTIYF. The CDR3 DNA is TGTGCCAGCAGCCAAGAAAGAGGCGGCAGGGTCTCTGGAAACACCATATATTTT.

This clonotype has more than one count but fewer than ten. The chain has TRBV20-1 and TRBJ2-2; possibly TRBD1 or TRBD2 for D (5 bases each). Trimming shortened V by 6 bases and J by 1 base, and 15 bases separated the two germline ends. This CDR3 is built from 15 residues. Germline CDR1 DFQATT, CDR2 SNEGSKA (reference sequence). The DNA of the CDR3 is TGCAGTGCCATCCCGGGACGCCTGAACACCGGGGAGCTGTTTTTT. This codes for CSAIPGRLNTGELFF.

The DNA for the CDR3 is TGCAGTGCTTACTCTTCCCCTTCATTCTCTGAAGCTTTCTTT. This codes for CSAYSSPSFSEAFF. The rearrangement joins TRBV20-1 to TRBJ1-1, with D uncertain. This CDR3 comprises 14 residues. Looked up from germline, CDR1 is DFQATT and CDR2 is SNEGSKA (reference sequence). V was shortened by 5 bases and J by 6 bases, with 19 bases between the two germline ends.

This clonotype appeared a few times. CDR3 in DNA: TGTGCCCGACAACAGGGTTCTGGAAACACCATATATTTT. This sequence encodes CARQQGSGNTIYF. V gene TRBV2 combines with J gene TRBJ1-3, with TRBD1 as a possible D gene (6 bases). The germline gives CDR1 SNHLY, CDR2 FYNNEI. The CDR3 extends over 13 amino acids. Trimming pared 11 bases from V and 1 base from J, leaving 12 bases between.

This clonotype was found many times. This sequence joins TRBV6-6 and TRBJ2-5; no reliable D call. Between the trimmed V and J ends, which lost 0 bases and 5 bases, there was a span of 16 bases. CDR3 length equals 16 residues. CDR1 and CDR2 (germline): MNHNY, SVGAGI (reference sequence). The CDR3 sequence is CASSYSNGLGGETQYF. Written as DNA, the CDR3 is TGTGCCAGCAGTTACTCGAACGGGCTGGGTGGGGAGACCCAGTACTTC.

As concerns this clonotype: One base away lies a much larger clone, so this may be a sequencing read error. The CDR3 region is CASSVDSYGITDTQYF. As DNA, the CDR3 is TGTGCCAGCAGCGTAGATTCCTACGGGATCACAGATACGCAGTATTTT. This rearrangement joins TRBV11-3 to TRBJ2-3; D is perhaps TRBD2 (5 bases). CDR1 is SGHNT and CDR2 is YENEEA in the germline V gene. The CDR3 length is 16 residues.

This clonotype has ten or more counts. This chain uses TRBV12-3 or TRBV12-4 with TRBJ2-5; 8 nucleotides match TRBD1. The CDR3 is 15 amino acids. The ends lost 6 bases at V and 0 bases at J; junction bases unmatched: 6. The CDR3 loop is CASSTRQGYQETQYF. CDR3 nucleotides: TGTGCCAGCAGCACTCGACAGGGGTACCAAGAGACCCAGTACTTC.

At least ten counts were recorded for this clonotype. This rearrangement joins TRBV29-1 to TRBJ2-3; 7 nucleotides line up with TRBD2. V shed 6 bases, J shed 1 base, and the junction held 7 bases outside the gene matches. Germline CDR1 and CDR2: SQVTM and ANQGSEA. The CDR3 totals 14 residues. This CDR3 is CSVTTTSGTDTQYF. The CDR3 DNA reads as TGCAGCGTCACTACTACTAGCGGCACAGATACGCAGTATTTT.

This clonotype has a count of ten or more. J is TRBJ2-1 and V is TRBV12-3 or TRBV12-4, with 13 positions matching TRBD2. V shed 4 bases, J shed 2 bases, and the junction held 14 bases outside the gene matches. The CDR3 is made up of 20 amino acids. CDR3 DNA: TGTGCCAGCAGTTCGAGACCTCGACTAGCGGGAGGAGTTACCTACAATGAGCAGTTCTTC. Amino acids: CASSSRPRLAGGVTYNEQFF.

Worth noting for this clonotype: Relative to the germline gene, one junction end is altered; a read error may explain this. The chain carries TRBV4-1 and TRBJ1-5; unclear D gene. The CDR3 spans 16 residues. The germline V gene encodes CDR1 MGHRA and CDR2 YSYEKL. CDR3 loop: CAGSHIPYSNDQPQHF. The CDR3 DNA sequence: TGCGCCGGCAGCCATATACCTTACAGTAACGATCAGCCCCAGCATTTT.

The V call is TRBV19, the J call TRBJ1-5; D uncertain. V was cut by 6 bases and J by 2 bases, with 11 bases left in between. CDR1 LNHDA and CDR2 SQIVND come from the germline V gene (reference sequence). CDR3 size: 14 residues. DNA of the CDR3: TGTGCCAGTAGGACTACAGTGGGCAATCAGCCCCAGCATTTT. The encoded protein is CASRTTVGNQPQHF. Based on the CDR3 plus reference TRBV19 and TRBJ1-5, the full variable domain is DGGITQSPKYLFRKEGQNVTLSCEQNLNHDAMYWYRQDPGQGLRLIYYSQIVNDFQKGDIAEGYSVSREKKESFPLTVTSAQKNPTAFYLCASRTTVGNQPQHFGDGTRLSIL.

The chain has TRBV18 and TRBJ2-3; D unclear. Germline CDR1 and CDR2: KGHSH and LQKENI. This CDR3 is built from 15 residues. V lost 4 bases and J 2 bases, leaving 13 bases between the germline ends. The CDR3 region has the DNA TGTGCCAGCTCACTGGGTCGCAAAGACACAGATACGCAGTATTTT. Translating gives CASSLGRKDTDTQYF.